Shown below are 19 T cell receptor beta chains from a single sample sequenced in a study of cytomegalovirus exposure and HLA in healthy donors (dated by TCRdb to 2015 to 2018). The library was built by means of the immunoSEQ multiplex PCR assay. A mixture of 60 forward primers for TCR Vbeta segments and 13 reverse primers for TCR Jbeta segments was used in the multiplex PCR. TCRdb stores this immuneACCESS table with in-frame sequences only. Part of the clones is absent; in the studies checked, under half of the shortfall reflects unresolved V genes, and no reason is known for the rest. The sample yields tens of thousands of clones; about three quarters were counted once. The top ten clonotypes cover roughly 12% of the sample. Material: PBMCs. The receptors were gathered from a male donor in good health and CMV-seropositive.

This rearrangement joins TRBV5-1 to TRBJ2-5; 8 nucleotides line up with TRBD1. V lost 1 base to trimming and J lost 11 bases; unmatched junction nucleotides: 7. The germline CDR1 and CDR2 sequences are SGHRS and YFSETQ. The CDR3 is 13 residues long. CDR3 in DNA: TGCGCCAGCAGCTTGCCCGGGACAGGTAATCAGTACTTC. Its translation: CASSLPGTGNQYF.

V is TRBV9 and J is TRBJ2-1, with 7 bases lining up with TRBD1. CDR3 length equals 15 residues. The V gene's germline CDR1 is SGDLS and CDR2 YYNGEE. The junction had 2 bases not matched to a gene; V was cut back by 0 bases and J by 2 bases. The CDR3 here is CASSVDGQAYNEQFF. CDR3 in DNA: TGTGCCAGCAGCGTAGACGGACAGGCCTACAATGAGCAGTTCTTC.

The V and J genes are TRBV10-2 and TRBJ1-3; D unresolved. In germline, CDR1 is WSHSY, CDR2 SAAADI. The CDR3 has 13 amino acids. V was shortened by 8 bases and J by 3 bases, with 11 bases between the two germline ends. CDR3 DNA: TGCGCCAGCGGCGGCCCTAGTGGAAACACCATATATTTT. It yields the protein CASGGPSGNTIYF.

With regard to this clone: This sample includes further DNA sequences coding for the same CDR3. J is TRBJ1-1 and V is TRBV5-6, with D perhaps TRBD1 (5 bases). The germline gives CDR1 SGHDT, CDR2 YYEEEE. V gave up 1 base and J gave up 5 bases, with 6 bases separating them. The CDR3 is 12 amino acids. The CDR3 region is CASSLRGTEAFF. CDR3 nucleotides: TGTGCCAGCAGCTTGAGGGGAACTGAAGCTTTCTTT.

The chain is built from TRBV7-2 and TRBJ2-2; 7 bases align to TRBD2. The germline V gene has CDR1 SGHTA and CDR2 FQGNSA. V lost 6 bases to trimming and J lost 6 bases; unmatched junction nucleotides: 13. CDR3 length: 16 residues. The CDR3 nucleotides read TGTGCCAGCAGTCCATCGGGCGGGGGTGTCGCCGGGGAGCTGTTTTTT. Its translation: CASSPSGGGVAGELFF. Full variable domain (rest looked up from reference TRBV7-2 and TRBJ2-2): GAGVSQSPSNKVTEKGKDVELRCDPISGHTALYWYRQSLGQGLEFLIYFQGNSAPDKSGLPSDRFSAERTGGSVSTLTIQRTQQEDSAVYLCASSPSGGGVAGELFFGEGSRLTVL.

This chain links TRBV7-9 with TRBJ2-2; perhaps TRBD1 as D (5 bases). With 0 bases removed from V and 1 base from J, the gap between germline ends came to 9 bases. Germline CDR1 and CDR2: SEHNR and FQNEAQ (reference sequence). The CDR3 is made up of 16 amino acids. The CDR3 spells CASSLAAGMNTGELFF. CDR3 nucleotides: TGTGCCAGCAGCTTAGCCGCAGGGATGAACACCGGGGAGCTGTTTTTT.

This clone showed up just a few times. The rearrangement joins TRBV7-3 to TRBJ1-1; maybe TRBD1 (5 bases). Germline V gives CDR1 SGHTA, CDR2 FQGTGA. The CDR3 spans 13 residues. V shed 4 bases and J shed 6 bases, with 12 bases lying between them. The CDR3: CASSWHPGAEAFF. As DNA, the CDR3 is TGTGCCAGCAGCTGGCACCCGGGGGCTGAAGCTTTCTTT.

This chain joins TRBV30 and TRBJ1-4; 9 bases align to TRBD1. The germline CDR1 and CDR2 sequences are GTSNPN and SVGIG (reference sequence). CDR3 length: 15 residues. V lost 8 bases and J lost 5; bases outside the gene matches: 12. The CDR3 protein is CAGSGQGRSNEKLFF. CDR3 coding DNA: TGTGCCGGCTCGGGACAGGGACGGTCCAATGAAAAACTGTTTTTT.

About this clone: The junction differs from germline at one of its ends, possibly a read error. Here the CDR3 reads CSSSLVVVSGANNEQFF. CDR3 DNA: TGTTCCAGCAGCTTAGTGGTGGTTAGCGGGGCAAACAATGAGCAGTTCTTC. This rearrangement joins TRBV7-9 to TRBJ2-1; the match to TRBD2 covers 8 bases. There are 17 residues in the CDR3. Germline V CDR1 and CDR2: SEHNR, FQNEAQ (reference sequence).

V usage is TRBV6-1 and J usage is TRBJ1-1, with TRBD1 matching 11 bases. In germline, CDR1 is MNHNS, CDR2 SASEGT. V was pared by 4 bases and J by 4 bases, with 2 bases of the junction left unmatched. The CDR3 runs to 14 residues. The DNA for the CDR3 is TGTGCCAGCAGTGCCGGGACAGGGGGCACTGAAGCTTTCTTT. Its translation is CASSAGTGGTEAFF.

The V call is TRBV29-1, the J call TRBJ2-7; tentative D call: TRBD2 (6 bases). The ends were cut back, 2 bases at V and 1 base at J, with 21 bases in the middle. The CDR3 spans 17 residues. In germline, CDR1 is SQVTM, CDR2 ANQGSEA. In DNA form, the CDR3 reads TGCAGCGTTGAAAATCCCCCCCAAAGGGGAGGATCCTACGAGCAGTACTTC. Its translation: CSVENPPQRGGSYEQYF.

The V and J genes are TRBV2 and TRBJ1-3; D is perhaps TRBD1 (5 bases). The CDR3 is 14 amino acids. Trimming stripped 8 bases from V and 3 bases from J, with 14 bases between. Germline V gene lookup returns CDR1 SNHLY and CDR2 FYNNEI. The CDR3 is CASSPAGFGNTIYF. The CDR3 nucleotides are TGTGCCAGCTCACCCGCAGGGTTTGGAAACACCATATATTTT. The full variable domain, with the rest looked up from reference TRBV2 and TRBJ1-3, is EPEVTQTPSHQVTQMGQEVILRCVPISNHLYFYWYRQILGQKVEFLVSFYNNEISEKSEIFDDQFSVERPDGSNFTLKIRSTKLEDSAMYFCASSPAGFGNTIYFGEGSWLTVV.

The chain is built from TRBV6-4 and TRBJ2-2; 14 bases line up with TRBD2. V gave up 3 bases and J gave up 7 bases; unmatched junction bases: 1. There are 15 residues in the CDR3. Germline V gene sequence: CDR1 MRHNA, CDR2 SNTAGT. CDR3 region: CASSEGTSGSGELFF. As DNA, the CDR3 is TGTGCCAGCAGTGAGGGGACTAGCGGGAGCGGGGAGCTGTTTTTT.

This clone came up once. The chain couples TRBV9 to TRBJ2-1, with 8 bases lining up with TRBD2. Germline loops: CDR1 SGDLS, CDR2 YYNGEE. Trimming cost V 3 bases and J 2 bases; bases outside gene matches: 7. The CDR3 runs to 16 residues. This chain's CDR3 is CASSELAGRTYNEQFF. CDR3 bases: TGTGCCAGCAGCGAATTAGCGGGGAGAACCTACAATGAGCAGTTCTTC. The variable domain in full, completed from reference TRBV9 and TRBJ2-1, reads DSGVTQTPKHLITATGQRVTLRCSPRSGDLSVYWYQQSLDQGLQFLIQYYNGEERAKGNILERFSAQQFPDLHSELNLSSLELGDSALYFCASSELAGRTYNEQFFGPGTRLTVL.

This CDR3 is CASSRQGITEQFF. Written as DNA, the CDR3 is TGTGCCAGCAGCCGACAGGGGATAACTGAGCAGTTCTTC. The genes are TRBV6-5 and TRBJ2-1; 8 bases agree with TRBD1. The CDR3 length is 13 residues. V was pared by 6 bases and J by 9 bases, with 7 bases of the junction left unmatched. Germline V gene sequence: CDR1 MNHEY, CDR2 SVGAGI.

The chain has TRBV5-1 and TRBJ1-4; D unresolved. Trimming pared 3 bases from V and 7 bases from J, leaving 13 bases between. The CDR3 has 14 residues. Germline CDR1 reads SGHRS; CDR2 reads YFSETQ. The CDR3 loop is CASSSDLVTEKLFF. DNA for the CDR3: TGCGCCAGCAGCTCCGACTTGGTTACTGAAAAACTGTTTTTT.

The V gene is TRBV27, the J gene TRBJ2-7, with D possibly matching TRBD1 (5 bases). The CDR3 extends over 14 amino acids. Germline CDR1 is MNHEY and CDR2 is SMNVEV (reference sequence). Deletions cut 6 bases from V and 4 bases from J, with 16 bases between. The CDR3: CASRLGRAPYEQYF. The CDR3 DNA reads TGTGCCAGCAGGCTCGGCAGGGCTCCATACGAGCAGTACTTC.

The CDR3 DNA follows: TGTGCCAGCAGCTTTAGGAGAATCGAAAAACTGTTTTTT. Its protein product is CASSFRRIEKLFF. The chain couples TRBV5-6 to TRBJ1-4; D gene uncertain. The CDR3 length is 13 residues. Trimming left V 2 bases short and J 8 bases short, with 10 bases between. Germline V CDR1 and CDR2: SGHDT, YYEEEE.

Only a few counts were recorded for this clone. The gene calls are TRBV7-2 and TRBJ2-5; TRBD1 is a possible D gene (6 bases). CDR1 and CDR2 (germline): SGHTA, FQGNSA. The CDR3 contains 13 residues. Trimming pared 2 bases from V and 5 bases from J, leaving 9 bases between. The CDR3 region is CASSLNRDETQYF. The CDR3 DNA sequence: TGTGCCAGCAGCTTAAACAGGGATGAGACCCAGTACTTC.